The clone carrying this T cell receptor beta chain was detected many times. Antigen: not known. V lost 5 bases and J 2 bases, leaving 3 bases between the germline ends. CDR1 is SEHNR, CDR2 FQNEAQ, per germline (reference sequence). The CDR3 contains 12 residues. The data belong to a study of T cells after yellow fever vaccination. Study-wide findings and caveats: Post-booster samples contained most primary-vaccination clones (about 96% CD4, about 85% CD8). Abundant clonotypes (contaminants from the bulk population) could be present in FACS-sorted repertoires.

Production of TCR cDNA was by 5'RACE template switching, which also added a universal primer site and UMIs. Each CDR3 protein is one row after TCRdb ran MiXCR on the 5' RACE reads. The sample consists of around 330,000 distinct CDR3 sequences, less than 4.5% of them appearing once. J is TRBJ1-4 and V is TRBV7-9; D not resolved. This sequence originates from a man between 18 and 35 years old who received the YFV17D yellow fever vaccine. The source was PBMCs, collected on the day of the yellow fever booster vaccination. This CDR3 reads CASSDTNEKLFF. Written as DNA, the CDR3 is TGTGCCAGCAGCGATACTAATGAAAAACTGTTTTTT.